One sample yielded the 28 T cell receptor beta chains listed below, sequenced in a study of PD-1 blockade in classical Hodgkin lymphoma. TCRdb keeps only in-frame clones here, not all; method: immunoSEQ multiplex PCR. The top ten clones hold 2% to 2.5% of a sample with around 18,000 clones, around 72% of them seen once. Time point described: cycle 4 day 1 (C4D1), after five to seven weeks of nivolumab. Autologous stem cell transplantation was followed by relapse in every patient, and brentuximab vedotin exposure varied. Thawed PBMCs underwent magnetic negative selection to yield purified CD4+ T cells. Sequencing was performed on CD4+ T cells from blood, taken before the fourth cycle of nivolumab. The source of these receptors is a human donor with classical Hodgkin lymphoma.

The J gene is TRBJ1-6, the V gene TRBV6-6; no firm D call. The germline V and J ends were trimmed by 5 bases and 7 bases, with 12 bases remaining between them. The CDR3 is made up of 14 amino acids. CDR1 MNHNY and CDR2 SVGAGI come from the germline V gene (reference sequence). The CDR3 nucleotides read TGTGCCAGCAGTCAGGAATTAGGGAATTCACCCCTCCACTTT. This encodes CASSQELGNSPLHF.

This chain links TRBV9 with TRBJ2-1, with TRBD2 matching over 7 bases. V shed 1 base and J 9 bases; nucleotides not matched to a gene: 7. Germline lookup yields CDR1 SGDLS and CDR2 YYNGEE. The CDR3 has 14 residues. CDR3 sequence (DNA): TGTGCCAGCAGCGTATTTCCTAGCGGCAGTGAGCAGTTCTTC. Translation gives CASSVFPSGSEQFF.

The J gene is TRBJ2-5, the V gene TRBV2; 13 nucleotides line up with TRBD2. The J segment lost 5 bases and the V segment lost 5 bases, leaving 8 bases of the junction unmatched. The CDR3 is made up of 16 amino acids. Germline V lookup: CDR1 SNHLY, CDR2 FYNNEI. CDR3 in DNA: TGTGCCAGCAGTAAACAACCGGGACTAGCGGGGGAGACCCAGTACTTC. As protein: CASSKQPGLAGETQYF.

This chain links TRBV7-2 with TRBJ2-5, with 7 bases matching TRBD1. This CDR3 is 14 amino acids long. Germline V gene sequence: CDR1 SGHTA, CDR2 FQGNSA. The ends lost 1 base at V and 4 bases at J; junction bases unmatched: 3. This CDR3 reads CASSLGTGGETQYF. As DNA, the CDR3 is TGTGCCAGCAGCTTAGGGACAGGTGGAGAGACCCAGTACTTC.

The chain couples TRBV7-2 to TRBJ2-2; 7 bases are shared with TRBD2. Trimming cost V 6 bases and J 2 bases; bases outside gene matches: 6. The CDR3 extends over 15 amino acids. CDR1 and CDR2 from the germline V gene are SGHTA and FQGNSA. In DNA, the CDR3 is TGTGCCAGCAGGGTAGCGGGTATAAACACCGGGGAGCTGTTTTTT. Residues: CASRVAGINTGELFF.

The CDR3 coding sequence is TGCGCCAGCAGCCAAGGTCGACTAGCGGGAGGGCGGATCGGGGAGCTGTTTTTT. Its translation is CASSQGRLAGGRIGELFF. The chain employs TRBV4-3 and TRBJ2-2; TRBD2 agrees at 14 bases. The CDR3 runs to 18 residues. V was pared by 1 base and J by 7 bases, with 8 bases of the junction left unmatched. Germline loops: CDR1 LGHNA, CDR2 YSLEER.

The chain joins TRBV5-1 to TRBJ2-1, with 7 bases matching TRBD2. This CDR3 has 14 amino acids. V dropped 4 bases and J dropped 2; count of bases not matched to a gene: 3. CDR1 is SGHRS, CDR2 YFSETQ, per germline. The CDR3 region is CASSAGGTYNEQFF. The CDR3 DNA is TGCGCCAGCAGCGCCGGGGGGACCTACAATGAGCAGTTCTTC.

This clone was observed a few times. The chain combines TRBV5-1 with TRBJ1-4; D gene unclear. The germline gives CDR1 SGHRS, CDR2 YFSETQ. This CDR3 region has 15 residues. V was clipped by 1 base and J by 4 bases, with 11 bases between them. In DNA, the CDR3 is TGCGCCAGCAGCTTGTCTTTTAAGGTTAATGAAAAACTGTTTTTT. Its translation is CASSLSFKVNEKLFF.

This chain links TRBV11-2 with TRBJ2-7, with D unresolved. The length of the CDR3 is 15 residues. The V gene lost 3 bases and the J gene lost 2 bases, with 14 bases spanning the gap. CDR1 is SGHAT and CDR2 is FQNNGV in the germline V gene. The DNA of the CDR3 is TGTGCCAGCAGCTTTAGTCCCACGGCAGCCTACGAGCAGTACGTC. As protein: CASSFSPTAAYEQYV.

The chain is built from TRBV5-1 and TRBJ2-4; D unresolved. The CDR3 has 17 residues. Trimming cost V 4 bases and J 0 bases, with 17 bases left between them. Germline V gene data show CDR1 as SGHRS and CDR2 as YFSETQ. The CDR3 nucleotides read TGCGCCAGCAGCCTGGCTGGTAGTTTGATAGCCAAAAACATTCAGTACTTC. The encoded protein is CASSLAGSLIAKNIQYF.

The chain is built from TRBV18 and TRBJ1-4; D not certain. Trimming removed 2 bases from V and 7 bases from J, with 17 bases in between. Germline V lookup: CDR1 KGHSH, CDR2 LQKENI. This CDR3 contains 16 residues. The CDR3 spells CASSPVVSESPEKLFF. The CDR3 nucleotides read TGTGCCAGCTCACCAGTGGTGTCAGAAAGCCCTGAAAAACTGTTTTTT.

Comments on this clone: One end of the junction is discordant with germline, which a read error may explain. V and J are TRBV5-1 and TRBJ1-1; 7 bases match TRBD1. Germline V gene data show CDR1 as SGHRS and CDR2 as YFSETQ. The CDR3 length is 16 residues. In DNA, the CDR3 is TGTGCCAGCAGCCGTAGGGGGCCCCAGGCGAACACTGAAGCTTTCTTT. Translation: CASSRRGPQANTEAFF.

The CDR3 sequence: CASSLDGGGTDTQYF. CDR3 in DNA: TGCGCCAGCAGCTTGGACGGGGGGGGCACAGATACGCAGTATTTT. The rearrangement joins TRBV5-1 to TRBJ2-3; 8 nucleotides agree with TRBD2. This CDR3 comprises 15 residues. The J segment lost 1 base and the V segment lost 0 bases, leaving 1 base of the junction unmatched. CDR1 is SGHRS and CDR2 is YFSETQ in the germline V gene. Complete variable domain (other parts from reference TRBV5-1 and TRBJ2-3): KAGVTQTPRYLIKTRGQQVTLSCSPISGHRSVSWYQQTPGQGLQFLFEYFSETQRNKGNFPGRFSGRQFSNSRSEMNVSTLELGDSALYLCASSLDGGGTDTQYFGPGTRLTVL.

This clone was detected a few times. The chain is built from TRBV7-8 and TRBJ1-2, with TRBD1 matching 10 bases. This CDR3 has 18 residues. With V trimmed by 2 bases and J by 4 bases, 13 bases remained unmatched. The V gene's germline CDR1 is SGHVS and CDR2 FQNEAQ. The CDR3 sequence is CASSLSMGDRGRVYGYTF. The CDR3 DNA reads as TGTGCCAGCAGCTTAAGCATGGGTGACAGGGGGCGCGTCTATGGCTACACCTTC.

The J gene is TRBJ2-5, the V gene TRBV18; 7 bases match TRBD1. After removal of 1 base from V and 2 bases from J, the junction contained 4 bases not matched to a gene. The CDR3 extends over 15 amino acids. Looked up from germline, CDR1 is KGHSH and CDR2 is LQKENI. The CDR3 spells CASSPQGTAQETQYF. The CDR3, as DNA: TGTGCCAGCTCACCACAAGGGACAGCACAAGAGACCCAGTACTTC.

With respect to this clone: The sample carries other DNA sequences with the same CDR3. This chain connects TRBV9 to TRBJ1-1; TRBD1 is a possible D gene (5 bases). V was cut by 2 bases and J by 3 bases, with 14 bases left in between. The CDR3 is 15 amino acids. Germline V gene sequence: CDR1 SGDLS, CDR2 YYNGEE. The CDR3 nucleotides are TGTGCCAGCAGCGTTGAGGATAGAGGGGACACTGAAGCTTTCTTT. Translation: CASSVEDRGDTEAFF. Together with reference TRBV9 and TRBJ1-1, the CDR3 gives the full variable domain: DSGVTQTPKHLITATGQRVTLRCSPRSGDLSVYWYQQSLDQGLQFLIQYYNGEERAKGNILERFSAQQFPDLHSELNLSSLELGDSALYFCASSVEDRGDTEAFFGQGTRLTVV.

This chain links TRBV19 with TRBJ2-3; D not certain. Looked up from germline, CDR1 is LNHDA and CDR2 is SQIVND (reference sequence). This CDR3 contains 10 residues. Trimming removed 8 bases at V and 1 base at J, with 1 base between. The CDR3 DNA reads as TGTGCCAGTGGCACAGATACGCAGTATTTT. Residues: CASGTDTQYF.

The chain uses TRBV2 and TRBJ2-3; 7 nucleotides agree with TRBD1. Looked up from germline, CDR1 is SNHLY and CDR2 is FYNNEI. Trimming cost V 10 bases and J 8 bases; bases outside gene matches: 12. This CDR3 contains 13 residues. CDR3 bases: TGTGCCACCCAGACAGGGAGTGGCAGTACGCAGTATTTT. Encoded protein: CATQTGSGSTQYF.

The rearrangement uses TRBV6-1 and TRBJ2-5, with D perhaps matching TRBD1 (6 bases). V was trimmed by 4 bases and J by 5 bases, leaving 14 bases between them. This CDR3 comprises 14 residues. CDR1 is MNHNS, CDR2 SASEGT, per germline. CDR3 DNA: TGTGCCAGCAGTGTCACTAGAAGGGGGGAGACCCAGTACTTC. Translation gives CASSVTRRGETQYF.

The chain has TRBV5-1 and TRBJ1-4; 8 bases fit TRBD1. Germline loops: CDR1 SGHRS, CDR2 YFSETQ. V shed 1 base, J shed 7 bases, and the junction held 6 bases outside the gene matches. The CDR3 spans 15 residues. The CDR3 nucleotides read TGCGCCAGCAGCTTGAAGTCAGGGGGCGGTGAAAAACTGTTTTTT. It codes for CASSLKSGGGEKLFF.

This chain joins TRBV19 and TRBJ1-2; the match to TRBD1 covers 7 bases. The germline gives CDR1 LNHDA, CDR2 SQIVND (reference sequence). After removal of 3 bases from V and 3 bases from J, the junction contained 7 bases not matched to a gene. The CDR3 has 15 amino acids. This chain's CDR3 is CASSMDPGTDYGYTF. The CDR3 DNA reads TGTGCCAGTAGTATGGACCCCGGGACAGACTATGGCTACACCTTC.

The chain has TRBV11-3 and TRBJ2-3, with 7 bases identical to TRBD2. Germline V CDR1 and CDR2: SGHNT, YENEEA. The CDR3 consists of 13 residues. The V and J ends lost 5 bases and 2 bases, in that order; junction bases with no gene match: 1. This CDR3 is CASSGGDTDTQYF. Here the CDR3 DNA reads TGTGCCAGCAGCGGGGGGGACACAGATACGCAGTATTTT.

The gene calls are TRBV5-4 and TRBJ2-1; TRBD2 agrees at 9 bases. Germline V gives CDR1 SGHNT, CDR2 YYREEE (reference sequence). The CDR3 runs 16 residues. The J segment lost 7 bases and the V segment lost 3 bases, leaving 11 bases of the junction unmatched. CDR3 amino acids: CASSWIAGAPGNEQFF. The CDR3 DNA reads TGTGCCAGCAGCTGGATAGCGGGAGCGCCGGGAAATGAGCAGTTCTTC.

This clone turned up a few times. The chain carries TRBV19 and TRBJ1-2; TRBD1 matches at 7 bases. V lost 2 bases, J lost 8 bases, and 5 bases stayed unmatched. The CDR3 extends over 13 amino acids. Germline V gives CDR1 LNHDA, CDR2 SQIVND (reference sequence). CDR3 coding DNA: TGTGCCAGTAGTATATACAGGGGAGGAGGCTACACCTTC. Translation gives CASSIYRGGGYTF.

The chain joins TRBV7-2 to TRBJ1-5; D unclear. There are 16 residues in the CDR3. Looked up from germline, CDR1 is SGHTA and CDR2 is FQGNSA. Trimming cost V 3 bases and J 0 bases, with 12 bases left between them. CDR3 region: CASSFQPGFSNQPQHF. The CDR3 coding sequence is TGTGCCAGCAGCTTTCAACCGGGATTTAGCAATCAGCCCCAGCATTTT. Full variable domain (remainder filled in from reference TRBV7-2 and TRBJ1-5): GAGVSQSPSNKVTEKGKDVELRCDPISGHTALYWYRQSLGQGLEFLIYFQGNSAPDKSGLPSDRFSAERTGGSVSTLTIQRTQQEDSAVYLCASSFQPGFSNQPQHFGDGTRLSIL.

The chain joins TRBV9 to TRBJ1-1; D unresolved. Deletions cut 0 bases from V and 1 base from J, with 4 bases between. The CDR3 totals 13 residues. Germline V gives CDR1 SGDLS, CDR2 YYNGEE. CDR3 region: CASSVGSNTEAFF. The CDR3 region has the DNA TGTGCCAGCAGCGTAGGATCGAACACTGAAGCTTTCTTT.

The V call is TRBV19, the J call TRBJ2-1, with D uncertain. V shed 3 bases and J shed 0 bases, with 9 bases lying between them. The CDR3 is made up of 15 amino acids. In germline, CDR1 is LNHDA, CDR2 SQIVND (reference sequence). CDR3: CASSMIDISYNEQFF. Here the CDR3 DNA reads TGTGCCAGTAGTATGATAGACATCTCCTACAATGAGCAGTTCTTC.

V gene TRBV5-5 combines with J gene TRBJ2-1; D gene ambiguous. CDR1 and CDR2 from the germline V gene are SGHKS and YYEKEE (reference sequence). Trimming removed 2 bases from V and 1 base from J, with 4 bases in between. CDR3 length: 13 residues. The DNA for the CDR3 is TGTGCCAGCAGCTTCGGTTCCTACAATGAGCAGTTCTTC. Translation gives CASSFGSYNEQFF.